Presented here are 23 T cell receptor beta chains from one specimen sequenced in a study of blood T cell repertoires in COVID-19. This table comes from immunoSEQ multiplex PCR, and its TCRdb copy is limited to in-frame clones, with some not included. The table includes about 210,000 clones, roughly 84% detected once. The sequenced material came from peripheral blood. These receptors were collected from a man aged 50-59 years with active or convalescent COVID-19.

The J gene is TRBJ2-1, the V gene TRBV9; 7 bases agree with TRBD2. V lost 2 bases and J lost 7; bases outside the gene matches: 6. This CDR3 region has 14 residues. CDR1 and CDR2 (germline): SGDLS, YYNGEE. The DNA of the CDR3 is TGTGCCAGCAGCGTTGGCGGGAGAAGTAATGAGCAGTTCTTC. Translated: CASSVGGRSNEQFF.

V gene TRBV2 combines with J gene TRBJ1-1; 8 nucleotides agree with TRBD1. The ends lost 2 bases at V and 10 bases at J; junction bases unmatched: 9. The CDR3 has 14 amino acids. Germline CDR1 SNHLY, CDR2 FYNNEI. The CDR3: CASSESPPGQGAFF. The CDR3 nucleotides read TGTGCCAGCAGTGAAAGCCCTCCCGGACAGGGAGCTTTCTTT.

This sequence joins TRBV21-1 and TRBJ1-2; the D segment call TRBD1 is taken from the table without a DNA check. TRBV21-1 is a pseudogene. This CDR3 has 14 amino acids. The CDR3 DNA reads as TGTGCCAGCAGCCCAATAGAAGGCAGGGATGGCTACACCTTC. Translation gives CASSPIEGRDGYTF.

This clone was recorded only once. The V gene is TRBV5-4, the J gene TRBJ2-1; 13 nucleotides align to TRBD2. The CDR3 is 18 amino acids. In germline, CDR1 is SGHNT, CDR2 YYREEE (reference sequence). After removal of 0 bases from V and 7 bases from J, the junction contained 10 bases not matched to a gene. In DNA form, the CDR3 reads TGTGCCAGCAGCTTGGGTGGGGCCGGGACTAGCGGGGAAAATGAGCAGTTCTTC. Translation: CASSLGGAGTSGENEQFF.

The chain has TRBV30 and TRBJ2-7, with TRBD2 matching over 7 bases. V lost 3 bases, J lost 5 bases, and 7 bases stayed unmatched. There are 13 residues in the CDR3. CDR1 and CDR2 (germline): GTSNPN, SVGIG (reference sequence). DNA for the CDR3: TGTGCCTGGAGATGGGGGGGGTTCGACGAGCAGTACTTC. It translates to CAWRWGGFDEQYF.

The V call is TRBV5-1, the J call TRBJ1-5; D gene unclear. Germline CDR1 is SGHRS and CDR2 is YFSETQ. The CDR3 covers 15 residues. V was clipped by 0 bases and J by 2 bases, with 9 bases between them. The CDR3, as DNA: TGCGCCAGCAGCTTGGGAGGGTTTGGCAATCAGCCCCAGCATTTT. This sequence encodes CASSLGGFGNQPQHF.

On this clone: The same CDR3 is also encoded by other DNA sequences in this sample. This rearrangement joins TRBV5-4 to TRBJ2-6; D is possibly TRBD1 (6 bases). The V end lost 2 bases, the J end lost 2 bases, and 8 bases lay between the germline ends. The CDR3 totals 15 residues. CDR1 is SGHNT, CDR2 YYREEE, per germline (reference sequence). The CDR3 nucleotides read TGTGCCAGCAGCTTCACAGGGACTGGGGCCAACGTCCTGACTTTC. Residues: CASSFTGTGANVLTF.

The rearrangement joins TRBV5-1 to TRBJ1-1; no definite D call. Germline CDR1 is SGHRS and CDR2 is YFSETQ. The CDR3 has 14 amino acids. V was trimmed by 0 bases and J by 5 bases, leaving 11 bases between them. This CDR3 reads CASSLAGWGTEAFF. CDR3 in DNA: TGCGCCAGCAGCTTGGCGGGGTGGGGAACTGAAGCTTTCTTT.

The chain has TRBV4-3 and TRBJ1-1, with unresolved D. Germline CDR1 is LGHNA and CDR2 is YSLEER. This CDR3 comprises 16 residues. Trimming cost V 1 base and J 3 bases, with 15 bases left between them. The CDR3: CASSQVVGHRDTEAFF. The CDR3 DNA reads TGCGCCAGCAGCCAAGTTGTAGGTCACCGGGACACTGAAGCTTTCTTT.

CDR3 coding DNA: TGTGCCAGCAGCTCAGGGAGGGGAGGTTATTCACCCCTCCACTTT. Translation: CASSSGRGGYSPLHF. The chain has TRBV11-2 and TRBJ1-6, with D possibly TRBD1 on 5 matching bases. V lost 4 bases to trimming and J lost 8 bases, with 15 bases between them. From germline, CDR1 is SGHAT and CDR2 FQNNGV. The CDR3 has 15 amino acids.

The chain employs TRBV4-1 and TRBJ1-1, with D possibly matching TRBD1 (6 bases). The CDR3 extends over 17 amino acids. Looked up from germline, CDR1 is MGHRA and CDR2 is YSYEKL. Trimming shortened V by 3 bases and J by 0 bases, and 17 bases separated the two germline ends. The CDR3 region has the DNA TGCGCCAGCAGCCATCTCCCCCAGGGGTTATTGAACACTGAAGCTTTCTTT. It translates to CASSHLPQGLLNTEAFF.

The chain couples TRBV19 to TRBJ1-5, with a possible D match to TRBD1 (6 bases). CDR1 is LNHDA and CDR2 is SQIVND in the germline V gene (reference sequence). Trimming left V 0 bases short and J 6 bases short, with 9 bases between. The CDR3 extends over 14 amino acids. CDR3 sequence (DNA): TGTGCCAGTAGTATAGATACAGGGAGTCAGCCCCAGCATTTT. Its translation: CASSIDTGSQPQHF.

This chain uses TRBV5-1 with TRBJ2-5, with D maybe TRBD1 (6 bases). Germline values: CDR1 SGHRS, CDR2 YFSETQ. The CDR3 consists of 13 residues. Trimming took off 4 bases at V and 4 bases at J, with 11 bases between the two ends. For the CDR3, the DNA is TGCGCCAGCAGCCTAGAAGGGGGAGAGACCCAGTACTTC. This codes for CASSLEGGETQYF.

This clone has just a few counts. The V call is TRBV29-1, the J call TRBJ2-2; TRBD2 matches at 13 bases. Germline V gives CDR1 SQVTM, CDR2 ANQGSEA. The CDR3 spans 14 residues. Trimming at V came to 6 bases and at J to 5 bases, leaving 3 bases not matched to a gene. The CDR3 coding sequence is TGCAGCGTAGGACTAGCGGGAGTTACCGGGGAGCTGTTTTTT. Protein sequence: CSVGLAGVTGELFF.

J is TRBJ2-7 and V is TRBV28, with 7 bases fitting TRBD1. Losses at the gene ends were 2 bases for V and 5 bases for J; bases not matched to a gene: 12. CDR3 length equals 16 residues. Per the germline V gene, CDR1 is MDHEN and CDR2 is SYDVKM. The CDR3 region is CASSLLGPGGVHEQYF. The CDR3 region has the DNA TGTGCCAGCAGTTTACTTGGACCAGGGGGAGTCCACGAGCAGTACTTC.

CDR3 nucleotides: TGCGCCAGCAGCTTCGGGACAGGGGACTACAATGAGCAGTTCTTC. It translates to CASSFGTGDYNEQFF. This rearrangement joins TRBV5-1 to TRBJ2-1; 10 bases line up with TRBD1. V was clipped by 2 bases and J by 3 bases; unmatched bases: 2. Germline loops: CDR1 SGHRS, CDR2 YFSETQ. The CDR3 covers 15 residues.

The J gene is TRBJ2-5, the V gene TRBV19; no clear D. The CDR3 is 13 residues long. The germline gives CDR1 LNHDA, CDR2 SQIVND (reference sequence). V was trimmed by 3 bases and J by 5 bases, leaving 10 bases between them. CDR3 coding DNA: TGTGCCAGTAGTATTGCGGTTCGTGAGACCCAGTACTTC. Amino acid sequence: CASSIAVRETQYF.

The chain is built from TRBV29-1 and TRBJ2-3, with 7 nucleotides matching TRBD2. Unmatched junction bases numbered 4, after V lost 6 bases and J lost 1 base. From germline, CDR1 is SQVTM and CDR2 ANQGSEA. The CDR3 consists of 13 residues. In DNA, the CDR3 is TGCAGCGTAGTAGCGGGTGGCACAGATACGCAGTATTTT. Residues: CSVVAGGTDTQYF.

This chain connects TRBV6-2 or TRBV6-3 to TRBJ2-3; D unresolved. The CDR3 is 16 residues long. The germline CDR1 and CDR2 sequences are MNHEY and SVGEGT. Trimming removed 0 bases from V and 2 bases from J, with 12 bases in between. CDR3 in amino acids: CASSYSAAAITDTQYF. In nucleotides, the CDR3 is TGTGCCAGCAGTTACTCTGCGGCAGCAATCACAGATACGCAGTATTTT.

The chain couples TRBV7-2 to TRBJ2-3; TRBD2 aligns across 8 bases. The germline CDR1 and CDR2 sequences are SGHTA and FQGNSA. V trimming: 2 bases; J trimming: 6 bases; junction bases outside the gene matches: 7. The CDR3 totals 15 residues. The CDR3 coding sequence is TGTGCCAGCAGCTTATATGGGACTAGGGGCGATACGCAGTATTTT. Translation gives CASSLYGTRGDTQYF.

The rearrangement uses TRBV6-5 and TRBJ1-1; 8 nucleotides agree with TRBD1. The CDR3 is 14 amino acids. Germline lookup yields CDR1 MNHEY and CDR2 SVGAGI. The J segment lost 2 bases and the V segment lost 7 bases, leaving 6 bases of the junction unmatched. CDR3 residues: CASITDRENTEAFF. CDR3 DNA: TGTGCCAGCATTACGGACAGGGAAAACACTGAAGCTTTCTTT.

This chain links TRBV2 with TRBJ1-6; D is uncertain. The germline V gene has CDR1 SNHLY and CDR2 FYNNEI. The CDR3 length is 16 residues. V was pared by 7 bases and J by 0 bases, with 13 bases between. The CDR3 sequence is CASTLERSSYNSPLHF. As DNA, the CDR3 is TGTGCCAGCACCCTAGAGAGAAGCTCCTATAATTCACCCCTCCACTTT.

The chain carries TRBV4-3 and TRBJ1-1; 8 bases map to TRBD1. The junction had 5 bases not matched to a gene; V was cut back by 0 bases and J by 5 bases. The length of the CDR3 is 15 residues. The germline V gene encodes CDR1 LGHNA and CDR2 YSLEER. CDR3 residues: CASSQDVRGHTEAFF. In DNA form, the CDR3 reads TGCGCCAGCAGCCAAGACGTCAGGGGGCATACTGAAGCTTTCTTT.